These 15 T cell receptor beta chains were all obtained from the same sample, sequenced in a study of T cell repertoires in cytomegalovirus infection. TCRdb processed the reads anew with MiXCR; each CDR3 protein has one entry. This table has some 230,000 distinct CDR3 sequences, roughly 22% appearing once. Sequencing was carried out using CD8+ T cells from PBMCs. The receptor set was obtained from a human donor in good health (CMV status not recorded). Some clones in this sample may be carry-over from other donors' samples.

This clonotype has just a few counts. The chain links TRBV27 to TRBJ2-7, with 9 bases fitting TRBD1. In germline, CDR1 is MNHEY, CDR2 SMNVEV (reference sequence). Trimming at V came to 6 bases and at J to 4 bases, leaving 10 bases not matched to a gene. This CDR3 is 15 amino acids long. The CDR3 region is CASRQQGQGGYEQYF. In nucleotides, the CDR3 is TGTGCCAGCAGGCAACAGGGACAGGGTGGATACGAGCAGTACTTC.

This clonotype has only one observation. The chain employs TRBV7-9 and TRBJ2-5; 7 positions agree with TRBD2. Trimming removed 8 bases from V and 6 bases from J; junction bases left unmatched: 12. The CDR3 has 14 residues. CDR1 and CDR2 (germline): SEHNR, FQNEAQ (reference sequence). This chain's CDR3 is CASGEAGPGKTQYF. The DNA for the CDR3 is TGTGCCAGCGGGGAAGCGGGGCCCGGGAAGACCCAGTACTTC.

This chain connects TRBV20-1 to TRBJ2-7, with no clear D. The CDR3 spans 10 residues. Trimming cost V 6 bases and J 7 bases, with 10 bases left between them. CDR1 and CDR2 from the germline V gene are DFQATT and SNEGSKA (reference sequence). The CDR3 DNA follows: TGCAGTGCCACCTTGGGGGAGCAGTACTTC. Amino acid sequence: CSATLGEQYF.

This chain links TRBV27 with TRBJ1-2; TRBD1 agrees at 8 bases. This CDR3 has 15 amino acids. With V trimmed by 5 bases and J by 2 bases, 7 bases remained unmatched. Germline V gene lookup returns CDR1 MNHEY and CDR2 SMNVEV (reference sequence). This chain's CDR3 is CASSGSGGLNYGYTF. In DNA form, the CDR3 reads TGTGCCAGCAGTGGATCAGGGGGCTTAAACTATGGCTACACCTTC.

This clonotype has at least ten counts. V usage is TRBV12-3 or TRBV12-4 and J usage is TRBJ2-6; D ambiguous. The CDR3 has 15 residues. The V gene lost 6 bases and the J gene lost 1 base, with 10 bases spanning the gap. Written as DNA, the CDR3 is TGTGCCAGCAGCACGCCTTATTCTGGGGCCAACGTCCTGACTTTC. Translating gives CASSTPYSGANVLTF.

This clonotype was recorded a few times. The chain recombines TRBV6-5 with TRBJ1-1; D is unresolved. The germline V gene has CDR1 MNHEY and CDR2 SVGAGI. Trimming cost V 2 bases and J 6 bases, with 10 bases left between them. The CDR3 has 13 residues. CDR3 DNA sequence: TGTGCCAGCAGTTACACTCAAATCTCTGAAGCTTTCTTT. This encodes CASSYTQISEAFF.

This clonotype was seen a handful of times. This chain links TRBV2 with TRBJ2-3; 14 positions agree with TRBD2. From germline, CDR1 is SNHLY and CDR2 FYNNEI. The J segment lost 3 bases and the V segment lost 8 bases, leaving 4 bases of the junction unmatched. This CDR3 is built from 15 residues. The CDR3 is CASAGLAGETDTQYF. The CDR3 DNA reads as TGTGCCAGCGCGGGACTAGCGGGAGAAACAGATACGCAGTATTTT.

A remark on this clonotype: This is likely a read error, given that the CDR3 carries no conserved phenylalanine or tryptophan at its end. V and J are TRBV7-9 and TRBJ2-1, with 14 nucleotides matching TRBD2. The CDR3 is 18 residues long. Trimming took 4 bases from V and 0 from J; bases not matched to a gene: 5. Germline V gives CDR1 SEHNR, CDR2 FQNEAQ (reference sequence). CDR3 in amino acids: CASSSGTSGGLSYNEQFS. Here the CDR3 DNA reads TGTGCCAGCAGCTCAGGGACTAGCGGGGGCCTCTCCTACAATGAGCAGTTCTCC.

This clonotype has only a few counts. With a much larger clone just one base away, this may be a read error. CDR3 sequence: CASSLVTSGGNEQFF. The CDR3 nucleotides read TGTGCCAGCAGCTTAGTGACTAGCGGGGGGAATGAGCAGTTCTTC. This rearrangement joins TRBV11-2 to TRBJ2-1, with TRBD2 matching over 13 bases. Trimming took 1 base from V and 7 from J; bases not matched to a gene: 1. Germline V lookup: CDR1 SGHAT, CDR2 FQNNGV. This CDR3 has 15 residues.

This clonotype was seen a few times. Written as DNA, the CDR3 is TGTGCCAGCAGCCCCCAGGGGGCGGGGGCCAACGTCCTGACTTTC. Protein sequence: CASSPQGAGANVLTF. The chain has TRBV2 and TRBJ2-6; 8 bases match TRBD1. Looked up from germline, CDR1 is SNHLY and CDR2 is FYNNEI. CDR3 length: 15 residues. The V gene end was trimmed by 6 bases and the J gene end by 4 bases; junction bases not matched to a gene: 5.

Ten or more counts support this clonotype. The V and J genes are TRBV7-9 and TRBJ2-5; no definite D call. The CDR3 contains 12 residues. V lost 4 bases to trimming and J lost 4 bases, with 7 bases between them. Germline loops: CDR1 SEHNR, CDR2 FQNEAQ (reference sequence). Here the CDR3 DNA reads TGTGCCAGCAGCTGGGCCGGAGAGACCCAGTACTTC. Translating it yields CASSWAGETQYF.

At least ten counts were recorded for this clonotype. The CDR3 protein is CASSFDASEAFF. The CDR3 DNA follows: TGTGCCAGCAGTTTTGACGCCAGTGAAGCTTTCTTT. V and J are TRBV12-3 or TRBV12-4 and TRBJ1-1; D is unclear. V was trimmed by 3 bases and J by 7 bases, leaving 9 bases between them. The CDR3 length is 12 residues.

This clonotype was observed at least ten times. V is TRBV19 and J is TRBJ2-2, with no clear D. This CDR3 is 14 amino acids long. Germline V gene sequence: CDR1 LNHDA, CDR2 SQIVND (reference sequence). Deletions cut 3 bases from V and 1 base from J, with 6 bases between. The CDR3 is CASSIDLNTGELFF. CDR3 bases: TGTGCCAGTAGTATTGACCTGAACACCGGGGAGCTGTTTTTT.

About this clonotype: At one of its ends the junction is not consistent with the germline gene, which may arise from a read error. This chain uses TRBV2 with TRBJ2-7; D is possibly TRBD1 or TRBD2 (6 bases each). CDR1 SNHLY and CDR2 FYNNEI come from the germline V gene. The CDR3 sequence is 15 residues long. The DNA for the CDR3 is TGTGCCAGCACCAGGGATACAGGGAGGTCCTACGAGCAGGACTTC. Translated, it gives CASTRDTGRSYEQDF.

The chain employs TRBV20-1 and TRBJ1-5, with D hard to call. Germline V gives CDR1 DFQATT, CDR2 SNEGSKA (reference sequence). V lost 0 bases and J 9 bases, leaving 27 bases between the germline ends. The CDR3 has 18 amino acids. The CDR3 here is CSARDLGRIWTPIRPQHF. CDR3 nucleotide sequence: TGCAGTGCTAGAGATTTAGGGCGCATATGGACCCCAATCCGGCCCCAGCATTTT.